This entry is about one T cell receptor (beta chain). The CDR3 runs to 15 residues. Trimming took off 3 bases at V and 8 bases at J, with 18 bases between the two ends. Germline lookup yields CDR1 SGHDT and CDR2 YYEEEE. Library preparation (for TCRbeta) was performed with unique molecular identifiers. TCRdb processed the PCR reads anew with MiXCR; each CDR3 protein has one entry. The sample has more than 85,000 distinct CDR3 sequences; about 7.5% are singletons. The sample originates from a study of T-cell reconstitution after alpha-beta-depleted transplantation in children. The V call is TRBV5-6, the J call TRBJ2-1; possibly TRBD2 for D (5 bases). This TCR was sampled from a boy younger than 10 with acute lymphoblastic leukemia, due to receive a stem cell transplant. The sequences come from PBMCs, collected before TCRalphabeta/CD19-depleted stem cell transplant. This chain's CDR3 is CASSWAILAGHEQFF. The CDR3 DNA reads TGTGCCAGCAGCTGGGCGATTCTAGCAGGCCATGAGCAGTTCTTC.